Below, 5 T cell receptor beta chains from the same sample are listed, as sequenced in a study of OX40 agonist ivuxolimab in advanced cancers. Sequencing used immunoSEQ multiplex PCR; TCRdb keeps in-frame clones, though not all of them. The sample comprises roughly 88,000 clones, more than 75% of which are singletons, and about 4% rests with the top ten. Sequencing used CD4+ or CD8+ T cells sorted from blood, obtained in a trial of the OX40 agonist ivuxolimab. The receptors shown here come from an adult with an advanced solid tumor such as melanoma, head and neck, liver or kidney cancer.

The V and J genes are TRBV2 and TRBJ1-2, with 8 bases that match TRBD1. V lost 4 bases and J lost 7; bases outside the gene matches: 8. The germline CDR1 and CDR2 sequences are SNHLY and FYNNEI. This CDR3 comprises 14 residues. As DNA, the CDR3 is TGTGCCAGCAGTGCGCGGACAGGGAGTGCTGGCTACACCTTC. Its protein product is CASSARTGSAGYTF.

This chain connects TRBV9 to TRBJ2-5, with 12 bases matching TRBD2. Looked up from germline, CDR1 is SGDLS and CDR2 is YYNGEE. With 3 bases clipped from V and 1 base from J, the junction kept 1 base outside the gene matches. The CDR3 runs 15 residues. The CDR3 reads CASSAGLAGQETQYF. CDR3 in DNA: TGTGCCAGCAGCGCGGGACTAGCGGGCCAAGAGACCCAGTACTTC.

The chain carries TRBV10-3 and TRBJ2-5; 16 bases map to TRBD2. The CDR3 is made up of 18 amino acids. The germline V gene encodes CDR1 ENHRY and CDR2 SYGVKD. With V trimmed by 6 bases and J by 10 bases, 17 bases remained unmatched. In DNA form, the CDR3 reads TGTGCCATCAGGCTTCCCGGGACTAGCGGGAGGGCCAAGGGGAACCAGTACTTC. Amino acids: CAIRLPGTSGRAKGNQYF.

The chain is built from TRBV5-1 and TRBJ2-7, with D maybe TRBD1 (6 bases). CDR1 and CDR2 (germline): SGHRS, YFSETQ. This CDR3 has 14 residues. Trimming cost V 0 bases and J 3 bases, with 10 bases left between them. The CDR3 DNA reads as TGCGCCAGCAGCTTGGCAGGGGACCACTACGAGCAGTACTTC. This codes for CASSLAGDHYEQYF. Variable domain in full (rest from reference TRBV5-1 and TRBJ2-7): KAGVTQTPRYLIKTRGQQVTLSCSPISGHRSVSWYQQTPGQGLQFLFEYFSETQRNKGNFPGRFSGRQFSNSRSEMNVSTLELGDSALYLCASSLAGDHYEQYFGPGTRLTVT.

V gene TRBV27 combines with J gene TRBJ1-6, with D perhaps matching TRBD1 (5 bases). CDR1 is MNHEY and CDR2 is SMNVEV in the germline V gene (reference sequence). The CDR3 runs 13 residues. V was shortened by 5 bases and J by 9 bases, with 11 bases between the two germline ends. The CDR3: CASSTRQFSPLHF. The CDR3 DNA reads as TGTGCCAGCAGTACCAGACAGTTTTCACCCCTCCACTTT.